These T cell receptor beta chains were read from a single sample in a study of T cell repertoires in cytomegalovirus infection. Their target antigens are unknown. TCRdb independently ran MiXCR on the reads; one entry per CDR3 protein. The sample carries some 940,000 distinct CDR3 sequences, 31% recorded once. The specimen comprised cultured CD8+ T cells from PBMCs, sampled from culture after CMV antigen stimulation. Every receptor here comes from a human donor in good health (CMV status not recorded). Some clones in this sample may be carry-over from other donors' samples. The CDR3 runs from the conserved cysteine through the conserved F or W. A D gene is named only where the DNA matches it firmly. A row's size may be missing; if present it is once, few, many or a size class.

j_call,d_call,clone_size,v_call,cdr3_aa,cdr3_nt
TRBJ1-1,.,.,TRBV7-2,CASRNGLSAEAFF,TGTGCCAGTCGGAACGGGCTCTCAGCTGAAGCTTTCTTT
TRBJ2-1,.,few,TRBV27,CASSLWLENNEQFF,TGTGCCAGCAGTTTATGGCTGGAGAACAATGAGCAGTTCTTC
TRBJ2-2,TRBD2,few,TRBV4-3,CASSQDSGGATGELFF,TGCGCCAGCAGCCAAGATAGCGGGGGGGCAACCGGGGAGCTGTTTTTT
TRBJ1-6,.,.,TRBV6-1,CASRGTYNSPLHF,TGTGCCAGCAGGGGGACCTATAATTCACCCCTCCACTTT
TRBJ2-3,.,.,TRBV6-1,CASSLGLGGGGRVAVTDTQYF,TGTGCCAGCAGTTTGGGCCTGGGCGGAGGGGGGAGGGTTGCTGTCACAGATACGCAGTATTTT
TRBJ2-1,.,.,TRBV5-1,CASSLARDSERGSYNEQFF,TGCGCCAGCAGCTTGGCAAGGGACAGCGAGCGGGGCTCCTACAATGAGCAGTTCTTC
TRBJ2-3,.,.,TRBV7-6,CASSPLDTSTDTQYF,TGTGCCAGCAGCCCCCTAGATACTAGCACAGATACGCAGTATTTT
TRBJ2-1,TRBD1,.,TRBV15,CATSREQGAGNEQFF,TGTGCCACCAGCAGAGAACAGGGGGCGGGGAATGAGCAGTTCTTC
TRBJ2-7,TRBD1,few,TRBV7-9,CASSSPGTGRYEQYF,TGTGCCAGCAGCTCCCCCGGGACAGGGCGATACGAGCAGTACTTC
TRBJ1-5,.,few,TRBV5-6,CASSPNREAQPQHF,TGTGCCAGCAGCCCCAACAGGGAGGCTCAGCCCCAGCATTTT
TRBJ2-7,.,.,TRBV6-6,CASRDSIDEQYF,TGTGCCAGCAGGGACAGCATCGACGAGCAGTACTTC
TRBJ2-1,.,few,TRBV6-1,CASSVRGAYNEQFF,TGTGCCAGCAGTGTCCGGGGCGCCTACAATGAGCAGTTCTTC
TRBJ2-7,.,.,TRBV19,CASSMRGTRDYSYEQYF,TGTGCCAGTAGTATGAGGGGGACCCGGGACTACTCCTACGAGCAGTACTTC
TRBJ2-7,.,.,TRBV28,CASSLGHLGWEQYF,TGTGCCAGCAGTTTGGGACACTTAGGGTGGGAGCAGTACTTC
TRBJ2-3,.,few,TRBV13,CASSLGLAGTQYF,TGTGCCAGCAGCTTAGGGCTAGCAGGGACGCAGTATTTT
TRBJ1-2,.,.,TRBV29-1,CSVHLGDSRLGYTF,TGCAGCGTTCATCTCGGGGATTCTAGGCTTGGCTACACCTTC
TRBJ1-5,.,few,TRBV19,CASSIDRQYGLSNQPQHF,TGTGCCAGTAGTATAGATCGGCAATATGGGCTTAGCAATCAGCCCCAGCATTTT
TRBJ2-5,TRBD1,.,TRBV14,CASSHRDRGPRETQYF,TGTGCCAGCAGCCACCGGGACAGGGGGCCTCGAGAGACCCAGTACTTC
TRBJ2-1,.,.,TRBV4-3,CASSQDSSQNEQFF,TGCGCCAGCAGCCAAGACAGCTCTCAGAATGAGCAGTTCTTC
TRBJ2-3,.,.,TRBV12-3/TRBV12-4,CASSPPGGRTDTQYF,TGTGCCAGCAGCCCACCCGGGGGACGCACAGATACGCAGTATTTT
TRBJ1-2,.,once,TRBV29-1,CSVIRASYGYTF,TGCAGCGTTATCCGGGCCTCCTACGGCTACACCTTC